This T cell receptor beta chain was documented in a study of memory CD4+ T cells and cytomegalovirus serostatus. Study-wide results and limits: Each of 65 to 75 CMV-associated TCRbeta sequences occurred in one to five individuals.

Trimming stripped 3 bases from V and 7 bases from J, with 12 bases between. There are 14 residues in the CDR3. CDR1 and CDR2 from the germline V gene are KGHSH and LQKENI. With respect to this clone: Its matching antigen is unknown.

Assay: immunoSEQ multiplex PCR; the TCRdb copy retains only in-frame clones and omits some. The sample lists tens of thousands of clones; less than 80% were seen once. Single viable CD3+CD4+CD8-CD45RO+ cells were sorted as the memory CD4+ T cells. Sequenced material: memory CD4+ T cells from blood. The V call is TRBV18, the J call TRBJ2-2; D not resolved. The TCR comes from an adult in good health and CMV-seronegative. The chain's CDR3 is CASSPGPGYGELFF. CDR3 nucleotides: TGTGCCAGCTCACCCGGACCCGGTTACGGGGAGCTGTTTTTT.